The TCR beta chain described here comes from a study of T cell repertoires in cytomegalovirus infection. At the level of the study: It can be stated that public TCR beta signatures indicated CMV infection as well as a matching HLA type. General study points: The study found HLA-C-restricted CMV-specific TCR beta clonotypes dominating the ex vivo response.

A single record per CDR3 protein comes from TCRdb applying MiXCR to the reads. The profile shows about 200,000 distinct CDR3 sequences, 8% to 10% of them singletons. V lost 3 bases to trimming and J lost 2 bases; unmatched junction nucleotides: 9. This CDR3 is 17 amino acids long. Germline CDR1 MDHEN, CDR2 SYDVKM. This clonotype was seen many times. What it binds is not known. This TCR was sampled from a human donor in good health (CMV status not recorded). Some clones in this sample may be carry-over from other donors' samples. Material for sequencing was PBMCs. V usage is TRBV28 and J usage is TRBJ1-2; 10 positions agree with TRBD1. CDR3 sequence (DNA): TGTGCCAGCAGTTTGAGGGACAGGGGAACTCCAAACTATGGCTACACCTTC. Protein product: CASSLRDRGTPNYGYTF.